This is a list of T cell receptor beta chains from one sample in a study of T-cell reconstitution after alpha-beta-depleted transplantation in children. TCRdb reprocessed the PCR reads with MiXCR, giving one entry per CDR3 protein. The profile shows 300,000 or so distinct CDR3 sequences, approximately 23% of them singletons. This specimen was PBMCs, mostly from graft donor cells, taken 180 days after TCRalphabeta/CD19-depleted stem cell transplant. The receptor set was obtained from a male patient younger than 18 who had a stem cell transplant for acute lymphoblastic leukemia, so the T cells may come from the graft donor. Both conserved end residues are part of each CDR3. Each record gives: V gene, clone size, J gene, D gene, CDR3 DNA, CDR3 protein. The D gene is left open where the match is weak. Only some rows state a clone size, as once, few, many or a class for expanded clones.

v_gene: TRBV4-1
abundance: NA
j_gene: TRBJ1-1
d_gene: NA
CDR3nt: TGCGCCAGCAGCCAAGATCGGTTAGACGGTCGTAGGGCTTTCTTT
CDR3aa: CASSQDRLDGRRAFF

v_gene: TRBV2
abundance: NA
j_gene: TRBJ1-2
d_gene: NA
CDR3nt: TGTGCCAGCAGTGACAGTCACCGTAACTATGGCTACACCTTC
CDR3aa: CASSDSHRNYGYTF

v_gene: TRBV5-1
abundance: few
j_gene: TRBJ2-1
d_gene: TRBD2
CDR3nt: TGCGCCAGCAGCCACACCTTAGCGGGAGGGCCCTTCTCCTACAATGAGCAGTTCTTC
CDR3aa: CASSHTLAGGPFSYNEQFF

v_gene: TRBV2
abundance: few
j_gene: TRBJ2-5
d_gene: NA
CDR3nt: TGTGCCAGCAGTGAGTCCGAGACCCAGTACTTC
CDR3aa: CASSESETQYF

v_gene: TRBV9
abundance: NA
j_gene: TRBJ2-1
d_gene: TRBD2
CDR3nt: TGTGCCAGCAGCGTAGTGTCGACTAGCGGGAATAATGAGCAGTTCTTC
CDR3aa: CASSVVSTSGNNEQFF

v_gene: TRBV9
abundance: NA
j_gene: TRBJ2-2
d_gene: TRBD2
CDR3nt: TGTGCCAGCAGCGGACCGGGACTAGTTATCACCGGGGAGCTGTTTTTT
CDR3aa: CASSGPGLVITGELFF

v_gene: TRBV24-1
abundance: NA
j_gene: TRBJ2-1
d_gene: TRBD2
CDR3nt: TGTGCCACCAGTGATGAGTCCGGTAGCGGGAGGTACAATGAGCAGTTCTTC
CDR3aa: CATSDESGSGRYNEQFF

v_gene: TRBV5-1
abundance: NA
j_gene: TRBJ2-7
d_gene: NA
CDR3nt: TGCGCCAGCAGCTTGGCTCGGGGGTCCCACGAGCAGTACTTC
CDR3aa: CASSLARGSHEQYF

v_gene: TRBV5-1
abundance: few
j_gene: TRBJ2-2
d_gene: TRBD2
CDR3nt: TGCGCCAGCAAAAACCTAGCGGGCTCCTTCGGGGAGCTGTTTTTT
CDR3aa: CASKNLAGSFGELFF

v_gene: TRBV5-5
abundance: NA
j_gene: TRBJ2-1
d_gene: NA
CDR3nt: TGTGCCAGCAGCTTGGGAGGGGTAGGTCTGGGCAATGAGCAGTTCTTC
CDR3aa: CASSLGGVGLGNEQFF

v_gene: TRBV20-1
abundance: NA
j_gene: TRBJ2-1
d_gene: TRBD2
CDR3nt: TGCAGTGCTAGTGGGACTACTTACAATGAGCAGTTCTTC
CDR3aa: CSASGTTYNEQFF

v_gene: TRBV12-3/TRBV12-4
abundance: few
j_gene: TRBJ1-1
d_gene: NA
CDR3nt: TGTGCCAGCAGTTTAGCGTCGGGACGATGGAACACTGAAGCTTTCTTT
CDR3aa: CASSLASGRWNTEAFF

v_gene: TRBV6-2/TRBV6-3
abundance: NA
j_gene: TRBJ2-7
d_gene: TRBD2
CDR3nt: TGTGCCAGCAGTTACCAGAGGGCGGGAGGGAGGCCCTACGAGCAGTACTTC
CDR3aa: CASSYQRAGGRPYEQYF

v_gene: TRBV20-1
abundance: NA
j_gene: TRBJ2-1
d_gene: NA
CDR3nt: TGCAGTGCTATTCGAAGAAACAATGAGCAGTTCTTC
CDR3aa: CSAIRRNNEQFF

v_gene: TRBV4-3
abundance: few
j_gene: TRBJ2-3
d_gene: NA
CDR3nt: TGCGCCAGCAGCCAAAGCCTAATCGCAGATACGCAGTATTTT
CDR3aa: CASSQSLIADTQYF

v_gene: TRBV5-1
abundance: NA
j_gene: TRBJ2-1
d_gene: NA
CDR3nt: TGCGCCAGCAGCTTGGCCGGTACAATACAGTTCTTC
CDR3aa: CASSLAGTIQFF

v_gene: TRBV9
abundance: NA
j_gene: TRBJ1-1
d_gene: NA
CDR3nt: TGTGCCAGCAGCGTAAGCGTCGCGAACACTGAAGCTTTCTTT
CDR3aa: CASSVSVANTEAFF

v_gene: TRBV25-1
abundance: NA
j_gene: TRBJ2-7
d_gene: TRBD1
CDR3nt: TGTGCCAGCAGTGAATTGGGACAGACCTACGAGCAGTACTTC
CDR3aa: CASSELGQTYEQYF

v_gene: TRBV20-1
abundance: NA
j_gene: TRBJ2-3
d_gene: TRBD2
CDR3nt: TGCAGTGCTAGAGGGGGACTAGCGGGAGCAGTGGATACGCAGTATTTT
CDR3aa: CSARGGLAGAVDTQYF

v_gene: TRBV5-4
abundance: NA
j_gene: TRBJ2-5
d_gene: NA
CDR3nt: TGTGCCAGCAGCTTGTATACCGGGACGGAGACCCAGTACTTC
CDR3aa: CASSLYTGTETQYF

v_gene: TRBV9
abundance: few
j_gene: TRBJ2-7
d_gene: NA
CDR3nt: TGTGCCAGCAGCGTAGCCCAGGGCTACGAGCAGTACTTC
CDR3aa: CASSVAQGYEQYF

v_gene: TRBV10-3
abundance: NA
j_gene: TRBJ1-4
d_gene: NA
CDR3nt: TGTGCCATCTCTAGGGGAACAACTAATGAAAAACTGTTTTTT
CDR3aa: CAISRGTTNEKLFF

v_gene: TRBV6-1
abundance: few
j_gene: TRBJ2-7
d_gene: NA
CDR3nt: TGTGCCAGCAATCCAGGGTTGCGTGCCTACGAGCAGTACTTC
CDR3aa: CASNPGLRAYEQYF

v_gene: TRBV5-6
abundance: few
j_gene: TRBJ2-1
d_gene: NA
CDR3nt: TGTGCCAGCCGCTGGGGTGCGTCTCTCAATGAGCAGTTCTTC
CDR3aa: CASRWGASLNEQFF

v_gene: TRBV6-1
abundance: NA
j_gene: TRBJ1-5
d_gene: NA
CDR3nt: TGTGCCAGCAGCCAAATAAGGAATCAGCCCCAGCATTTT
CDR3aa: CASSQIRNQPQHF

v_gene: TRBV5-1
abundance: NA
j_gene: TRBJ1-2
d_gene: NA
CDR3nt: TGCGCCAGCAGCTTAGGAGACCGATCTAACTATGGCTACACCTTC
CDR3aa: CASSLGDRSNYGYTF

v_gene: TRBV6-5
abundance: NA
j_gene: TRBJ1-2
d_gene: TRBD1
CDR3nt: TGTGCCAGCAGTTCGCCGGACAGGAGCAACTATGGCTACACCTTC
CDR3aa: CASSSPDRSNYGYTF

v_gene: TRBV3-1
abundance: NA
j_gene: TRBJ2-7
d_gene: TRBD2
CDR3nt: TGTGCCAGCAGCCAAGATTGGGCTAGCGGGAGCCACGAGCAGTACTTC
CDR3aa: CASSQDWASGSHEQYF

v_gene: TRBV20-1
abundance: few
j_gene: TRBJ2-1
d_gene: NA
CDR3nt: TGCAGTGCGTTAGCCGTTCGGAAGTTCTTC
CDR3aa: CSALAVRKFF

v_gene: TRBV10-2
abundance: NA
j_gene: TRBJ2-7
d_gene: TRBD2
CDR3nt: TGCGCCAGCAGTGTTACCCTTGGGCTAGCGGACTACGAGCAGTACTTC
CDR3aa: CASSVTLGLADYEQYF

v_gene: TRBV7-9
abundance: few
j_gene: TRBJ2-5
d_gene: TRBD1
CDR3nt: TGTGCCAGCAGCTTCAAGGGGGCGTCGGGGACCCAGTACTTC
CDR3aa: CASSFKGASGTQYF

v_gene: TRBV4-1
abundance: few
j_gene: TRBJ1-2
d_gene: NA
CDR3nt: TGCGCCAGCAGCCAAGACGAGGGGGTTTCCGGTGGCTACACCTTC
CDR3aa: CASSQDEGVSGGYTF

v_gene: TRBV5-6
abundance: NA
j_gene: TRBJ1-6
d_gene: NA
CDR3nt: TGTGCCAGCAGCCTCCGGACCGCATCACCCCTCCACTTT
CDR3aa: CASSLRTASPLHF

v_gene: TRBV12-3/TRBV12-4
abundance: NA
j_gene: TRBJ2-1
d_gene: TRBD2
CDR3nt: TGTGCCAGCAGTTTTAAGCGGGATCCGTTTAATGAGCAGTTCTTC
CDR3aa: CASSFKRDPFNEQFF

v_gene: TRBV20-1
abundance: few
j_gene: TRBJ2-7
d_gene: TRBD1
CDR3nt: TGCAGTGCTAGTCGACAGGGTTACGAGCAGTACTTC
CDR3aa: CSASRQGYEQYF

v_gene: TRBV7-9
abundance: NA
j_gene: TRBJ1-5
d_gene: NA
CDR3nt: TGTGCCAGCAGCAATCACCTCAGGTTCCAGCATTTT
CDR3aa: CASSNHLRFQHF

v_gene: TRBV24-1
abundance: few
j_gene: TRBJ2-3
d_gene: NA
CDR3nt: TGTGCCACCAGTGATCTCTCGAATACGCAGTATTTT
CDR3aa: CATSDLSNTQYF

v_gene: TRBV10-3
abundance: NA
j_gene: TRBJ1-3
d_gene: NA
CDR3nt: TGTGCCATCAGCCTGACACCTCTCTCTGGAAACACCATATATTTT
CDR3aa: CAISLTPLSGNTIYF

v_gene: TRBV20-1
abundance: NA
j_gene: TRBJ1-1
d_gene: NA
CDR3nt: TGCAGTGCTAGAAAGATCGGAAGGGGAAACACTGAAGCTTTCTTT
CDR3aa: CSARKIGRGNTEAFF

v_gene: TRBV7-6
abundance: NA
j_gene: TRBJ1-1
d_gene: TRBD1
CDR3nt: TGTGCCAGCAGTTCAGGGGGCGAGGCTTTCTTT
CDR3aa: CASSSGGEAFF

v_gene: TRBV20-1
abundance: NA
j_gene: TRBJ2-1
d_gene: TRBD1
CDR3nt: TGCAGTGCTCGGGACAGTGCGTCCTACAATGAGCAGTTCTTC
CDR3aa: CSARDSASYNEQFF

v_gene: TRBV28
abundance: few
j_gene: TRBJ2-5
d_gene: TRBD1
CDR3nt: TGTGCCAGCAGTTTAAGGACCCTGACAGGGGTTGACGAGACCCAGTACTTC
CDR3aa: CASSLRTLTGVDETQYF

v_gene: TRBV5-1
abundance: NA
j_gene: TRBJ2-1
d_gene: TRBD2
CDR3nt: TGCGCCAGCAGTAGACCGGGACTAGCGCCTTATGAGCAGTTCTTC
CDR3aa: CASSRPGLAPYEQFF

v_gene: TRBV12-3/TRBV12-4
abundance: once
j_gene: TRBJ2-1
d_gene: TRBD2
CDR3nt: TGTGCCAGCAGTGGGGTTAGCGGGAGTTTCTACAATGAGCAGTTCTTC
CDR3aa: CASSGVSGSFYNEQFF

v_gene: TRBV24-1
abundance: NA
j_gene: TRBJ2-1
d_gene: NA
CDR3nt: TGTGCCACCAGTGAGGAATGGAATGAGCAGTTCTTC
CDR3aa: CATSEEWNEQFF

v_gene: TRBV7-9
abundance: few
j_gene: TRBJ2-2
d_gene: NA
CDR3nt: TGTGCCGGAGGGGAGAAGAACACCGGGGAGCTGTTTTTT
CDR3aa: CAGGEKNTGELFF

v_gene: TRBV5-1
abundance: few
j_gene: TRBJ2-3
d_gene: TRBD2
CDR3nt: TGCGCCAGCAGCTTGGTGGGGACTAGCGGCGCTAGCACAGATACGCAGTATTTT
CDR3aa: CASSLVGTSGASTDTQYF

v_gene: TRBV20-1
abundance: few
j_gene: TRBJ1-5
d_gene: NA
CDR3nt: TGCAGTGCTAGTGCGGGGGGCAATCAGCCCCAGCATTTT
CDR3aa: CSASAGGNQPQHF

v_gene: TRBV7-3
abundance: NA
j_gene: TRBJ2-3
d_gene: TRBD1
CDR3nt: TGTGCCAGCAGCTTACAGGGGACAGCTAGCACAGATACGCAGTATTTT
CDR3aa: CASSLQGTASTDTQYF

v_gene: TRBV29-1
abundance: few
j_gene: TRBJ1-1
d_gene: NA
CDR3nt: TGCAGCGCGAAGAGGGGGGCCATGAACACTGAAGCTTTCTTT
CDR3aa: CSAKRGAMNTEAFF

v_gene: TRBV6-1
abundance: NA
j_gene: TRBJ1-2
d_gene: TRBD1
CDR3nt: TGTGCCAGCGGACCGTACAGGGGGCAAGGCTACACCTTC
CDR3aa: CASGPYRGQGYTF

v_gene: TRBV4-1
abundance: few
j_gene: TRBJ2-7
d_gene: TRBD2
CDR3nt: TGCGCCAGCAGCCAAGAGAGGACTAGACCCTACTACGAGCAGTACTTC
CDR3aa: CASSQERTRPYYEQYF

v_gene: TRBV29-1
abundance: NA
j_gene: TRBJ2-7
d_gene: TRBD1
CDR3nt: TGCAGCGCCTGGACAGGGGGCGCGGGGGAGCAGTACTTC
CDR3aa: CSAWTGGAGEQYF

v_gene: TRBV5-1
abundance: NA
j_gene: TRBJ2-7
d_gene: TRBD1
CDR3nt: TGCGCCAGCAGCCTTTGGGGGACAGGGCCCCTCGAGCAGTACTTC
CDR3aa: CASSLWGTGPLEQYF

v_gene: TRBV3-1
abundance: few
j_gene: TRBJ2-1
d_gene: NA
CDR3nt: TGTGCCAGCAGCCCGCCCCGGGGGGCGGCCTCCTACAATGAGCAGTTCTTC
CDR3aa: CASSPPRGAASYNEQFF

v_gene: TRBV4-2
abundance: NA
j_gene: TRBJ2-7
d_gene: TRBD1
CDR3nt: TGTGCCAGCAGCCATCCCAGGGGGGAGCAGTACTTC
CDR3aa: CASSHPRGEQYF

v_gene: TRBV12-3/TRBV12-4
abundance: NA
j_gene: TRBJ2-7
d_gene: TRBD2
CDR3nt: TGTGCCAGCACCCTTGCGGGGAGGGCCGACCACGAGCAGTACTTC
CDR3aa: CASTLAGRADHEQYF

v_gene: TRBV15
abundance: NA
j_gene: TRBJ2-1
d_gene: NA
CDR3nt: TGTGCCACCAGCAGAGATGTTCCGACTAGTGAAGGCTACAATGAGCAGTTCTTC
CDR3aa: CATSRDVPTSEGYNEQFF